Each of the 25 T cell receptor beta chains below was sequenced from the same sample in a study of blood T cells in healthy people across ages. A second roughly 6 to 11 cycle PCR used barcoded and J-beta primers. TCRdb processed the 5' RACE reads anew with MiXCR; each CDR3 protein has one entry. The sample shows 600,000 or so distinct CDR3 sequences, approximately 30% of them seen only once. Sequencing was done on a sample of blood. These receptors were obtained from a woman older than 75 in good health.

This clonotype was observed a few times. The V gene is TRBV5-1, the J gene TRBJ1-3, with TRBD1 matching over 8 bases. CDR1 is SGHRS and CDR2 is YFSETQ in the germline V gene. The CDR3 length is 15 residues. The J segment lost 4 bases and the V segment lost 3 bases, leaving 6 bases of the junction unmatched. The CDR3 sequence is CASSWTGFGGNTIYF. The CDR3 DNA is TGCGCCAGCAGCTGGACAGGGTTCGGGGGAAACACCATATATTTT.

The V call is TRBV7-9, the J call TRBJ1-2, with 7 bases matching TRBD1. Germline V gene data show CDR1 as SEHNR and CDR2 as FQNEAQ (reference sequence). Trimming took 1 base from V and 6 from J; bases not matched to a gene: 8. This CDR3 is 15 amino acids long. In DNA form, the CDR3 reads TGTGCCAGCAGCTTAGGCCTAGAGGGGGCGAATGGCTACACCTTC. Protein product: CASSLGLEGANGYTF.

This clonotype has a count of ten or more. The chain uses TRBV2 and TRBJ1-2, with D unclear. With 8 bases removed from V and 4 bases from J, the gap between germline ends came to 11 bases. Germline CDR1 SNHLY, CDR2 FYNNEI. This CDR3 region has 12 residues. CDR3 region: CASFREVYGYTF. DNA for the CDR3: TGTGCCAGCTTCCGGGAGGTCTATGGCTACACCTTC.

This clonotype was seen a handful of times. V is TRBV7-9 and J is TRBJ1-1, with no clear D. Germline assignment: CDR1 SEHNR and CDR2 FQNEAQ (reference sequence). The CDR3 consists of 14 residues. Trimming took 10 bases from V and 1 from J, leaving 16 bases between them. CDR3 protein: CAILWAAQNTEAFF. CDR3 bases: TGTGCCATCCTGTGGGCGGCTCAGAACACTGAAGCTTTCTTT.

With regard to this clonotype: An end of the junction does not agree with germline; a read error may underlie this. The rearrangement links TRBV2 to TRBJ1-2, with D perhaps matching TRBD1 (5 bases). The CDR3 has 12 amino acids. Germline V CDR1 and CDR2: SNHLY, FYNNEI. CDR3 coding DNA: TGTGCCAGCAGTGAGAGACGGACATCTTCCCACTTC. Protein product: CASSERRTSSHF.

This clonotype was seen a single time. The chain links TRBV2 to TRBJ2-2, with 10 bases lining up with TRBD2. V shed 7 bases, J shed 1 base, and the junction held 3 bases outside the gene matches. From germline, CDR1 is SNHLY and CDR2 FYNNEI. The CDR3 loop spans 15 amino acids. The CDR3 DNA is TGTGCCAGCAAAAGGACTAGCGGGAACACCGGGGAGCTGTTTTTT. The encoded protein is CASKRTSGNTGELFF.

V and J are TRBV20-1 and TRBJ2-1; maybe TRBD2 (5 bases). V gave up 6 bases and J gave up 3 bases, with 15 bases separating them. The CDR3 is made up of 14 amino acids. Germline V CDR1 and CDR2: DFQATT, SNEGSKA (reference sequence). As DNA, the CDR3 is TGCAGTGCCAATCGGGAACAGCTCTACAATGAGCAGTTCTTC. As protein: CSANREQLYNEQFF.

About this clonotype: Possible read error: a much larger clone is one base away. The rearrangement uses TRBV9 and TRBJ1-2, with D uncertain. Germline values: CDR1 SGDLS, CDR2 YYNGEE. The CDR3 runs 15 residues. The CDR3 loop is CASSSHRTHNYGHTF. In DNA, the CDR3 is TGTGCCAGCAGCTCCCACCGGACGCATAACTATGGCCACACCTTC.

A note on this clonotype: With a much larger clone just one base away, this may be a read error. The chain has TRBV5-1 and TRBJ2-6; D remains ambiguous. This CDR3 has 15 residues. V was shortened by 4 bases and J by 8 bases, with 16 bases between the two germline ends. Germline V CDR1 and CDR2: SGHRS, YFSETQ. The CDR3 DNA is TGCGCCAGCAGCCCTCGGCAAGTCGCGACCAACGTCCTGACTTTC. This encodes CASSPRQVATNVLTF.

As regards this clonotype: At one end the junction does not follow the germline gene, possibly because of a read error. The chain joins TRBV14 to TRBJ1-2; D is unresolved. Germline-derived CDR1 and CDR2 are SGHDN and FVKESK. The CDR3 length is 13 residues. The CDR3 sequence: CAGSQVTIYGYTF. In nucleotides, the CDR3 is TGTGCCGGCAGCCAAGTGACGATCTATGGCTACACCTTC.

In this sample, this clonotype turned up many times. The chain has TRBV7-2 and TRBJ1-1, with unresolved D. This CDR3 region has 14 residues. V was cut by 0 bases and J by 7 bases, with 12 bases left in between. Germline lookup yields CDR1 SGHTA and CDR2 FQGNSA. CDR3: CASSLARPSSEAFF. The CDR3 DNA sequence: TGTGCCAGCAGCTTAGCGCGTCCTTCTAGTGAAGCTTTCTTT.

Comments on this clonotype: A much bigger clone sits one base away, suggesting this may be a read error. The J gene is TRBJ2-7, the V gene TRBV5-1; TRBD2 matches at 7 bases. Germline V gene lookup returns CDR1 SGHRS and CDR2 YFSETQ. V shed 5 bases and J 3 bases; nucleotides not matched to a gene: 11. CDR3 length: 15 residues. The DNA for the CDR3 is TGCGCCAGCAGTAGGGAGGGGTTCAATTTCTACGAGCAGTACTTC. Encoded protein: CASSREGFNFYEQYF.

This clonotype was recorded many times. The chain combines TRBV29-1 with TRBJ2-1, with TRBD1 matching 7 bases. The CDR3 has 17 amino acids. Germline V gives CDR1 SQVTM, CDR2 ANQGSEA. V shed 0 bases and J 0 bases; nucleotides not matched to a gene: 8. CDR3 nucleotide sequence: TGCAGCGTTGAAGACACAGGGGAAACGAGCTCCTACAATGAGCAGTTCTTC. It codes for CSVEDTGETSSYNEQFF.

This clonotype was detected ten times or more. The chain links TRBV30 to TRBJ2-1; perhaps D is TRBD1 or TRBD2 (7 bases each). Trimming pared 1 base from V and 8 bases from J, leaving 18 bases between. CDR1 and CDR2 (germline): GTSNPN, SVGIG (reference sequence). The CDR3 sequence is 15 residues long. The CDR3 loop is CAWSAGGGPSDEQFF. In DNA form, the CDR3 reads TGTGCCTGGAGTGCAGGGGGGGGGCCATCCGATGAGCAGTTCTTC. Filled out from reference TRBV30 and TRBJ2-1, the complete variable domain reads SQTIHQWPATLVQPVGSPLSLECTVEGTSNPNLYWYRQAAGRGLQLLFYSVGIGQISSEVPQNLSASRPQDRQFILSSKKLLLSDSGFYLCAWSAGGGPSDEQFFGPGTRLTVL.

This clonotype was counted between two and nine times. V and J are TRBV5-1 and TRBJ1-1, with D possibly TRBD1 on 5 matching bases. The CDR3 runs to 15 residues. The V gene lost 4 bases and the J gene lost 2 bases, with 15 bases spanning the gap. Germline CDR1 reads SGHRS; CDR2 reads YFSETQ. The CDR3 DNA follows: TGCGCCAGCAGCCGGAGTTGGGACCAAAACACTGAAGCTTTCTTT. It specifies CASSRSWDQNTEAFF.

This clonotype was counted many times. The rearrangement links TRBV28 to TRBJ1-1; the D gene is possibly TRBD1 (6 bases). Looked up from germline, CDR1 is MDHEN and CDR2 is SYDVKM. The CDR3 is made up of 14 amino acids. Trimming took 3 bases from V and 4 from J, leaving 12 bases between them. The CDR3 nucleotides are TGTGCCAGCAGTTTTACAGGGACGGCCACTGAAGCTTTCTTT. This sequence encodes CASSFTGTATEAFF.

Many counts were recorded for this clonotype. A read error may explain this, as a much larger clone is one base away. The chain carries TRBV20-1 and TRBJ2-1; 9 bases line up with TRBD1. The junction had 5 bases not matched to a gene; V was cut back by 4 bases and J by 7 bases. Germline V CDR1 and CDR2: DFQATT, SNEGSKA (reference sequence). The CDR3 length is 13 residues. The CDR3 spells CSATGTGWNEQFF. The CDR3 DNA reads as TGCAGTGCTACCGGGACAGGGTGGAATGAGCAGTTCTTC.

Many counts were recorded for this clonotype. The chain recombines TRBV3-1 with TRBJ2-5, with a possible D match to TRBD1 (5 bases). The germline V and J ends were trimmed by 0 bases and 4 bases, with 18 bases remaining between them. This CDR3 is 17 amino acids long. The germline gives CDR1 LGHDT, CDR2 YNNKEL (reference sequence). CDR3 sequence (DNA): TGTGCCAGCAGCCAAGACGCAGGGATTTTTAAAGGAGAGACCCAGTACTTC. Translating gives CASSQDAGIFKGETQYF.

This clonotype was detected ten times or more. This chain joins TRBV20-1 and TRBJ1-2; TRBD1 is a possible D gene (6 bases). Between the trimmed V and J ends, which lost 1 base and 7 bases, there was a span of 10 bases. CDR3 length: 12 residues. Germline V gene data show CDR1 as DFQATT and CDR2 as SNEGSKA (reference sequence). The DNA for the CDR3 is TGCAGTGCTAGAGGAACAGGGTTTGGCTACACCTTC. It translates to CSARGTGFGYTF.

This clonotype has a count of ten or more. Given a much more abundant clone one base away, this may be a read error. The chain is built from TRBV20-1 and TRBJ2-1, with 8 positions matching TRBD2. The ends lost 6 bases at V and 8 bases at J; junction bases unmatched: 12. The CDR3 has 14 amino acids. Germline loops: CDR1 DFQATT, CDR2 SNEGSKA (reference sequence). The CDR3 DNA reads as TGCAGTGCAGATTTCGGGGGGGCTTACGATGAGCAGTTCTTC. It yields the protein CSADFGGAYDEQFF.

In the case of this clonotype: This may arise from a read error, as a much more abundant clone is one base away. This chain joins TRBV28 and TRBJ2-5, with TRBD2 matching over 7 bases. The V gene end was trimmed by 5 bases and the J gene end by 5 bases; junction bases not matched to a gene: 8. This CDR3 is built from 14 residues. Germline-derived CDR1 and CDR2 are MDHEN and SYDVKM. CDR3 nucleotides: TGTGCCAGCAGTCTGGGAGGGGCGCGGGAGACCCAGTACTTC. Protein product: CASSLGGARETQYF. The full variable domain, rest sourced from reference TRBV28 and TRBJ2-5, is DVKVTQSSRYLVKRTGEKVFLECVQDMDHENMFWYRQDPGLGLRLIYFSYDVKMKEKGDIPEGYSVSREKKERFSLILESASTNQTSMYLCASSLGGARETQYFGPGTRLLVL.

The chain has TRBV7-2 and TRBJ2-5; D remains ambiguous. Germline V gives CDR1 SGHTA, CDR2 FQGNSA. The length of the CDR3 is 11 residues. V lost 7 bases, J lost 4 bases, and 7 bases lay in between. In DNA, the CDR3 is TGTGCCAGCAAGGGTGGAGAGACCCAGTACTTC. Its translation is CASKGGETQYF.

The chain couples TRBV7-9 to TRBJ1-1; the match to TRBD1 covers 10 bases. Germline values: CDR1 SEHNR, CDR2 FQNEAQ (reference sequence). The J segment lost 1 base and the V segment lost 5 bases, leaving 7 bases of the junction unmatched. The CDR3 loop spans 16 amino acids. In DNA form, the CDR3 reads TGTGCCAGCAGCCGGACCAGGGACAGGGGGAACACTGAAGCTTTCTTT. Protein: CASSRTRDRGNTEAFF.

This clonotype occurred once. The chain joins TRBV6-6 to TRBJ2-7; D not resolved. Germline CDR1 reads MNHNY; CDR2 reads SVGAGI (reference sequence). This CDR3 is built from 17 residues. The ends were cut back, 5 bases at V and 7 bases at J, with 27 bases in the middle. The CDR3 DNA reads as TGTGCCAGCAGTCCCTTCGCGACCCTATCCTCCTACAATGAGCAGTACTTC. Translated: CASSPFATLSSYNEQYF.

Comment on this clonotype: Given a much more abundant clone one base away, this may be a read error. The V and J genes are TRBV20-1 and TRBJ2-3; no clear D. CDR1 and CDR2 (germline): DFQATT, SNEGSKA (reference sequence). This CDR3 contains 11 residues. CDR3 residues: CRAADTDTQYF. CDR3 DNA: TGCAGGGCTGCCGACACAGATACGCAGTATTTT.